This T cell receptor (beta chain) is drawn from a study of T cells expressing NK-cell markers. TCRdb reanalyzed the 5' RACE reads, giving one entry per CDR3 protein sequence and no DNA. The sample data list 200,000 to 300,000 distinct CDR3 sequences. The source is a man between 18 and 35 years old in good health. Sequenced sample: blood T cells: a sorted CD56 or NKG2C T cell subset, CD4+ or CD8+ T cells, or bulk PBMC T cells (not recorded which).

CDR3 loop: CASSFGIGNQPQHF. This chain joins TRBV27 and TRBJ1-5. This CDR3 region has 14 residues. Germline CDR1 MNHEY, CDR2 SMNVEV (reference sequence).